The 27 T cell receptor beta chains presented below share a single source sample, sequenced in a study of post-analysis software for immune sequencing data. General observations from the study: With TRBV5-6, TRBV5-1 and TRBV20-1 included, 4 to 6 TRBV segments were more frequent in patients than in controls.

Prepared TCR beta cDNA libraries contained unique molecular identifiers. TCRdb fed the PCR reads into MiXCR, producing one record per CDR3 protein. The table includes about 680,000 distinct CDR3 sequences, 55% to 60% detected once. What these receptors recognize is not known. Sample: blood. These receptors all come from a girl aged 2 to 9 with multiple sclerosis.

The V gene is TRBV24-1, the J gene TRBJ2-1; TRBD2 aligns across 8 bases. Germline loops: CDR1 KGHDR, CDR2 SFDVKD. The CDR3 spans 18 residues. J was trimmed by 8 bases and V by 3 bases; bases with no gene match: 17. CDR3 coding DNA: TGTGCCACCAGTGATCGAGGGGCGGGGGGTGTCTTGTTGGATGAGCAGTTCTTC. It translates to CATSDRGAGGVLLDEQFF.

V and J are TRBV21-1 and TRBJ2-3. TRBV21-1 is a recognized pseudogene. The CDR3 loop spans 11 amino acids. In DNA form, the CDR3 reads TGTACCAGCAGCAATACTAATACGCAGTATTTT. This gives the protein CTSSNTNTQYF.

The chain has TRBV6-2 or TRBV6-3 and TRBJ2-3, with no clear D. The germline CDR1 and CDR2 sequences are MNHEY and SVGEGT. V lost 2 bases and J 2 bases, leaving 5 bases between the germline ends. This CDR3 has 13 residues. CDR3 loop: CASSYPDTDTQYF. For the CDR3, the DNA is TGTGCCAGCAGTTACCCTGACACAGATACGCAGTATTTT.

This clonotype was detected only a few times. The CDR3 spells CASSPGDSSQQYF. For the CDR3, the DNA is TGCGCCAGCAGCCCCGGGGACTCCTCGCAGCAGTACTTC. This rearrangement joins TRBV5-1 to TRBJ2-5, with D perhaps TRBD2 (6 bases). From germline, CDR1 is SGHRS and CDR2 YFSETQ. Trimming stripped 4 bases from V and 11 bases from J, with 18 bases between. The CDR3 is made up of 13 amino acids.

CDR3 loop: CASSLEAPTDYNEQFF. CDR3 coding DNA: TGTGCCAGCAGCTTAGAGGCGCCAACCGACTACAATGAGCAGTTCTTC. The chain has TRBV7-9 and TRBJ2-1; D is undetermined. V was clipped by 1 base and J by 3 bases, with 13 bases between them. The CDR3 contains 16 residues. CDR1 and CDR2 (germline): SEHNR, FQNEAQ (reference sequence).

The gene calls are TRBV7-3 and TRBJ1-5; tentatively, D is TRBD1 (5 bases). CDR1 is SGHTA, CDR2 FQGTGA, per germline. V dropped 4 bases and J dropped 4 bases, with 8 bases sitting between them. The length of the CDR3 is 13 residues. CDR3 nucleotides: TGTGCCAGCAGCTGGGGGGTTAATCAGCCCCAGCATTTT. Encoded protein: CASSWGVNQPQHF.

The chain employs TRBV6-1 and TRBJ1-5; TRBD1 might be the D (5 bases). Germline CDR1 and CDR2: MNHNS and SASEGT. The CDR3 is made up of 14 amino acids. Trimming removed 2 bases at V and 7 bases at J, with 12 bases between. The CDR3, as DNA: TGTGCCAGCAGTGAACAGGGTAAAGGGCAGCCCCAGCATTTT. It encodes CASSEQGKGQPQHF.

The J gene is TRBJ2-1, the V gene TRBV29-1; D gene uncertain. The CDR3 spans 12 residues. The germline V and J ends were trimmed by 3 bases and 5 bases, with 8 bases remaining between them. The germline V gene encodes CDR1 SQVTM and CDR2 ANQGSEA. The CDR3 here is CSVELINNEQFF. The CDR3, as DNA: TGCAGCGTTGAGTTGATTAACAATGAGCAGTTCTTC.

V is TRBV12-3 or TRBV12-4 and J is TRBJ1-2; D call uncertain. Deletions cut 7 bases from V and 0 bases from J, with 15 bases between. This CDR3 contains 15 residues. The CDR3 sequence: CASTREVGPNYGYTF. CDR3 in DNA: TGTGCCAGCACCCGCGAGGTCGGACCTAACTATGGCTACACCTTC.

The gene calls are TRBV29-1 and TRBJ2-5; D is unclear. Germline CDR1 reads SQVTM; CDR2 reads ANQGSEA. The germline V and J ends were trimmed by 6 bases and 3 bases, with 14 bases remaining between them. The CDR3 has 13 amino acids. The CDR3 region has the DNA TGCAGCGTAGCGCCCGGACCAGAAGAGACCCAGTACTTC. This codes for CSVAPGPEETQYF.

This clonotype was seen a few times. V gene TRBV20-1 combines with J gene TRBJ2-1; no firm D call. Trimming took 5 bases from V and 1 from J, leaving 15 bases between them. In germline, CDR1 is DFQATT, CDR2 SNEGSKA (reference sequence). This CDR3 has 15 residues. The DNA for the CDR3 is TGCAGTGCTCCCCGAGGCGGTCCTTCCTACAATGAGCAGTTCTTC. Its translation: CSAPRGGPSYNEQFF.

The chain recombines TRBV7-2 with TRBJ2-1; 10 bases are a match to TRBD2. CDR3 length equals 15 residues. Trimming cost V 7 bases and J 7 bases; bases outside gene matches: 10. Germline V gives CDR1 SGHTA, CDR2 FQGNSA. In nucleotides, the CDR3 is TGTGCCAGCACCCGCCAGGGACTAGCGCCTAATGAGCAGTTCTTC. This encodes CASTRQGLAPNEQFF.

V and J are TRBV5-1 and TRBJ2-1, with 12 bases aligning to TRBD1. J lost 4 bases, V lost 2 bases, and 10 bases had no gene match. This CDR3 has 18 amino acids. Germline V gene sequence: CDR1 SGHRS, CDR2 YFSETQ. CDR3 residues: CASSFRSRDRGLYNEQFF. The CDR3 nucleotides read TGCGCCAGCAGCTTCAGGTCCCGGGACAGGGGGCTGTACAATGAGCAGTTCTTC. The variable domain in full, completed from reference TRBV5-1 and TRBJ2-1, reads KAGVTQTPRYLIKTRGQQVTLSCSPISGHRSVSWYQQTPGQGLQFLFEYFSETQRNKGNFPGRFSGRQFSNSRSEMNVSTLELGDSALYLCASSFRSRDRGLYNEQFFGPGTRLTVL.

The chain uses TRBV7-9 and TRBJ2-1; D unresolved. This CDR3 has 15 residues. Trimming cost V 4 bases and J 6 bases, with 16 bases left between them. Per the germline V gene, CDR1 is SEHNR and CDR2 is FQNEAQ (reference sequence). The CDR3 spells CASSSTSALGNEQFF. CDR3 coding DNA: TGTGCCAGCAGCTCGACCTCTGCGCTGGGCAATGAGCAGTTCTTC.

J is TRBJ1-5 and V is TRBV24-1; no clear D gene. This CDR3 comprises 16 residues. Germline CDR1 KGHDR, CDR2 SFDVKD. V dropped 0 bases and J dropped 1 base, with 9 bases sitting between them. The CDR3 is CATSDLYGGSNQPQHF. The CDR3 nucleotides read TGTGCCACCAGTGATTTGTATGGAGGGAGCAATCAGCCCCAGCATTTT.

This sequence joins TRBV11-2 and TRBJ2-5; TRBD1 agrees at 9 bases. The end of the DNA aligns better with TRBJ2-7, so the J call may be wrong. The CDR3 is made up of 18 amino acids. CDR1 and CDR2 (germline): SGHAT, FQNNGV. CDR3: CASSLDGANRGRGNEQYF. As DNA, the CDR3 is TGTGCCAGCAGCTTAGACGGGGCTAACAGGGGGCGAGGGAACGAGCAGTACTTC.

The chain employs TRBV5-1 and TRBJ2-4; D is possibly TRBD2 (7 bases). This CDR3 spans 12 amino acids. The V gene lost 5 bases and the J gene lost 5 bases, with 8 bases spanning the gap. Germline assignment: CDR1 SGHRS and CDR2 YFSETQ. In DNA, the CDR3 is TGCGCCAGCAGAGGGGGGGAAAACATTCAGTACTTC. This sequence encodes CASRGGENIQYF.

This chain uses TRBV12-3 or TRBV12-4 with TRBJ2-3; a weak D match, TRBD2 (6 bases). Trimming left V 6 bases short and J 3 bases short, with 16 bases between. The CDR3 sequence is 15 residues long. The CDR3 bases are TGTGCCAGCAGCCTACGGGGGATAGGGACAGATACGCAGTATTTT. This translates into CASSLRGIGTDTQYF.

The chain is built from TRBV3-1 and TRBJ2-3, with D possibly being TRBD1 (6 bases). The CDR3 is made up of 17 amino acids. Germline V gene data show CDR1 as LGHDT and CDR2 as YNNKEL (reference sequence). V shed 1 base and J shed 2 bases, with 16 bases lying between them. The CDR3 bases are TGTGCCAGCAGCCAAGTTCCCGCGACAGGTTACACAGATACGCAGTATTTT. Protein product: CASSQVPATGYTDTQYF.

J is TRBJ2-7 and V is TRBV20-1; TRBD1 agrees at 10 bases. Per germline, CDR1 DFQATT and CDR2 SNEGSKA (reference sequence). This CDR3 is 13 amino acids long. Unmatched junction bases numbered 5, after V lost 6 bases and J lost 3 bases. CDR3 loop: CSARDRGHYEQYF. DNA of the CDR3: TGCAGTGCGAGGGACAGGGGACACTACGAGCAGTACTTC.

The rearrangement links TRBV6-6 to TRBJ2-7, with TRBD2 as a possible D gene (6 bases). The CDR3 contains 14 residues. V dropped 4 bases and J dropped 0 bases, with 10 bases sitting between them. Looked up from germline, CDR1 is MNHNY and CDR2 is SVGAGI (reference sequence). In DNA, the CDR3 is TGTGCCAGCAGTTGGGTTAGCGGCTCCTACGAGCAGTACTTC. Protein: CASSWVSGSYEQYF.

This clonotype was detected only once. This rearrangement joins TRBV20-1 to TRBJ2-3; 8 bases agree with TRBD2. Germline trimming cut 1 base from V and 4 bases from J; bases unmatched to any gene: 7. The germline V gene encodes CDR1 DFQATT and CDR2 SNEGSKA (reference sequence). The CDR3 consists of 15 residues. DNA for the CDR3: TGCAGTGCTAGAGGCCCCGGGAGGGGAGCAGATACGCAGTATTTT. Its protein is CSARGPGRGADTQYF.

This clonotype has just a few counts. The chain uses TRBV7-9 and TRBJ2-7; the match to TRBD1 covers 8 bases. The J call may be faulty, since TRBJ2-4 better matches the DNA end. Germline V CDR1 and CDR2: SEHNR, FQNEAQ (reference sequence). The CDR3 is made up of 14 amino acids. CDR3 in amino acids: CASSSYRGINIQYF. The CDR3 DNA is TGTGCCAGCAGCTCATACAGGGGGATCAACATTCAGTACTTC.

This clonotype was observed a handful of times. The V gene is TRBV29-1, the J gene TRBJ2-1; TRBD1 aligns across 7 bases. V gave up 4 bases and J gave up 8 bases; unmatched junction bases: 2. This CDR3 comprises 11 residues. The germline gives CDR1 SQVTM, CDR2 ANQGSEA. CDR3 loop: CSVGQGHEQFF. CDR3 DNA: TGCAGCGTTGGACAGGGTCATGAGCAGTTCTTC.

CDR3 in amino acids: CASSPWTLLRSEKLFF. In DNA form, the CDR3 reads TGCGCCAGCAGCCCGTGGACACTCCTACGGAGTGAAAAACTGTTTTTT. The chain couples TRBV5-1 to TRBJ1-4, with a tentative D call TRBD1 (5 bases). Deletions cut 4 bases from V and 7 bases from J, with 20 bases between. The CDR3 runs to 16 residues. Looked up from germline, CDR1 is SGHRS and CDR2 is YFSETQ.

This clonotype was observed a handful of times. The CDR3 loop reads CSARPRDRRDSTF. CDR3 bases: TGCAGTGCTAGACCTAGGGACAGGAGGGACTCCACCTTC. The chain links TRBV20-1 to TRBJ1-2; TRBD1 matches 8 bases. Germline-derived CDR1 and CDR2 are DFQATT and SNEGSKA (reference sequence). After removal of 2 bases from V and 13 bases from J, the junction contained 12 bases not matched to a gene. The CDR3 covers 13 residues.

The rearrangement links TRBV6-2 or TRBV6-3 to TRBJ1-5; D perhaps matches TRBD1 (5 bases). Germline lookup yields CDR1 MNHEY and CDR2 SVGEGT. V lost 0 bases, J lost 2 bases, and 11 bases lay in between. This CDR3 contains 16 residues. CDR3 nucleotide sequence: TGTGCCAGCAGTTACTCGGCGGGACGGGGCAATCAGCCCCAGCATTTT. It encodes CASSYSAGRGNQPQHF.